This T cell receptor (beta chain) was observed in a study of cytomegalovirus exposure and HLA in healthy donors (dated by TCRdb to between 2016 and 2019). Study-wide context: According to an earlier analysis of 587 of the donors, about 179 million T cells yielded 95 million to 140 million unique TCR beta sequences and about 280 Gb of sequence data. An early release that covered about 600 HLA-typed donors contained about 300 gigabases of sequencing data and 85 million to 100 million unique TCR sequences. Of the roughly 400 genotyped donors, 65% to 90% were placed in the genetic ancestry cluster associated with self-reported Caucasian donors. The aim of the study was to test whether cataloging public T cell receptors could identify signatures of past pathogen exposure. The T cell repertoires of some 670 subjects were profiled by immunosequencing and related to cytomegalovirus serostatus. In addition to the first cohort of around 670 subjects, a separate validation cohort of 130 or so different subjects was used. To predict cytomegalovirus infection status, the study brought together high-throughput TCR immunosequencing, statistical association of individual TCRs with disease status, and machine learning. To study patterns of TCR occurrence, a later analysis re-analyzed previously published TCR beta repertoires from 700 or so donors and added high-resolution HLA genotyping. The later analysis used no new phenotypic data to find candidate immune exposures, relying instead on TCR beta sequences and their occurrence across donors. An earlier analysis of some 500 of the donors applied high-throughput TCR beta sequencing to assess whether each TCR beta V gene segment acted as functional or pseudogenic. Donor age, sex, ethnicity and CMV serostatus were compiled alongside the repertoire data. In a later genetic analysis, genome-wide SNP genotypes for about three fifths of the roughly 670 donors were used, and that subset was treated as a discovery cohort. Every discovery cohort repertoire had been produced on one sequencing platform. HLA typing covered class I and class II loci at four-digit resolution. Typing coverage varied by locus: roughly 629-640 donors for A, B, C, DRB1 and DQB1; about 520 for DQA1; around 610 for DPA1; under 490 for DPB1. Several DR-DQ haplotypes were treated as single units for association and clustering because of strong linkage in the cohort. On average, around 240,000 unique TCR beta nucleotide sequences were sequenced per donor among about 400 genotyped donors of the cohort, with 15% to 20% of those sequences being non-productive. Here is what the overall study found, with its caveats: Immune exposure information for the cohort was limited to CMV serostatus. A further reported finding was that TCR beta sequences accurately predicted the HLA-A and HLA-B alleles for most subjects in the first cohort. Roughly 17 rarely observed V segments, including chromosome 9 orphons, were excluded from the earlier analysis of approximately 600 of the donors because counts were too low. It was suggested by the authors that the approach could potentially be generalized to other disease states and immunological phenotypes. While some public TCRs were present in many individuals, most TCR sequences turned up only very rarely across donors. Several of the top co-occurrence clusters appeared to be linked to parvovirus B19, influenza, CMV and Epstein-Barr virus, according to a later analysis. According to a later analysis, most CMV-associated TCR beta chains appeared to be HLA-restricted, and the HLA associations seemed to be driven largely by CMV exposure. A later genetic analysis associated a missense DCLRE1C variant with V-gene and J-gene trimming of TCR beta chains, and an independent cohort replicated the association. In an earlier analysis of some 500 of the donors, most TCR beta V segments appeared in productive rearrangements about 87% or about 30% of the time, broadly matching IMGT annotations. A total of around 150 TCR beta chains were listed by the study as associated with cytomegalovirus. In a later analysis, TCR association rates were found to vary across HLA loci, with the most associated TCRs seen for DRB1 alleles and the fewest for HLA-C alleles. Strong co-occurrence of HLA alleles, especially DR and DQ, made assigning TCR associations to individual alleles difficult. In vitro tests confirmed that a few of the cytomegalovirus-associated TCR beta chains recognize cytomegalovirus antigens. According to a later genetic analysis, donors in an Asian-associated ancestry cluster had fewer N-insertions in productive TCRs than the roughly 700-donor mean. In this cohort, only TCR beta chains were sequenced, and detectable features were limited by the absence of alpha or paired-chain data. Because HLA typing was missing for some donors at each locus, association tests included only the typed subset. Correlated functional status among segregating V segments might be attributable to linkage disequilibrium, but an unknown experimental factor could not be ruled out. Some IMGT-functional V segments, including TRBV6-2 and TRBV6-3, could not be told apart with the 87-base-pair reads, so those segments were excluded. A cluster of highly shared sequence variants was judged likely to be a technical artifact of the sequencing pipeline. Cytomegalovirus status was reported to be diagnosed by the classifier with high specificity and sensitivity in both the original and validation cohorts. Specific HLA alleles were associated with roughly 16,000 TCR beta sequences at a false discovery rate of 0.05 in a later analysis. Sequencing depth was assumed to be roughly uniform across donors in the presence/absence analyses, though that assumption may not hold. In a later analysis, HLA-associated TCR beta chains showed more clonal expansion and lower generation probabilities than non-associated chains that were equally common.

The library was generated by the immunoSEQ multiplex PCR assay. A mixture of 60 forward primers for TCR Vbeta segments and 13 reverse primers for TCR Jbeta segments was used in the multiplex PCR. The CDR3 region of rearranged TCR beta genes was amplified from genomic DNA by a multiplex PCR assay. On the Illumina HiSeq System, the amplified TCR beta libraries were sequenced as 87-base-pair reads. The paper's data handling went like this. Across the 500 to 850 repertoires, a later analysis counted about 81 million unique TCR beta chains, some 11 million of which were shared by at least two donors. Raw reads were error-corrected and collapsed into unique sequences by a nearest-neighbor algorithm in which closely related sequences were merged to remove PCR and sequencing errors. V, D and J gene segments were assigned by aligning CDR3 sequences to IMGT reference sequences. For a sequence to be retained, at least a six-nucleotide match to both a V gene segment and a J gene segment was required. Rearrangements were classified as productive when the CDR3 lacked stop codons and remained in frame with V and J, and all other rearrangements were classified as non-productive. CDR3 was defined according to IMGT convention as the region running from the second conserved V-encoded cysteine to the conserved J-encoded phenylalanine. The earlier analysis of some 580 of the donors excluded any sequence lacking an unambiguous match to a single V gene segment. In an earlier analysis of approximately 500 of the donors, a V segment was called functional when productive rearrangements were above 56.7%, and segregating when the standard deviation between donors exceeded 5%. A statistical classification framework was built for diagnosing cytomegalovirus status from the catalog of TCR beta chain sequences. A later analysis assigned V and J genes by comparing TCR nucleotide sequences with IMGT/GENE-DB human TR gene sequences. The TCRdist pipeline was used in a later analysis to assign CDR3 sequences and most-parsimonious VDJ recombination scenarios. In a later analysis, each TCR beta chain was defined by its CDR3 amino acid sequence together with its V-gene family, and reads without a unique V-gene family were excluded. In a later analysis, 450 to 600 highly shared, low-generation-probability nucleotide sequences were removed to address suspected cross-contamination and a sequencing artifact. For each public chain, a later analysis derived a clonal expansion index from normalized ranks of inferred template counts within each repertoire. Generation probabilities in a later analysis came from a VDJ recombination model fitted to out-of-frame rearrangements, and those results were checked against IGoR. In a later analysis, hypergeometric tests were used to score TCR-TCR, TCR-HLA and TCR-CMV co-occurrence, with a repertoire-size bias correction applied to TCR pairs. In a later analysis, false discovery rates were estimated by permuting HLA or CMV assignments 20 times. In a later analysis, co-occurring TCRs were grouped using DBSCAN, and TCRdist sequence similarity was added for clustering within HLA-allele-positive subsets. Repertoires with fewer than 30,000 or more than 120,000 public chains were left out of co-occurrence clustering, as were four to six repertoires with anomalous nucleotide sharing. TCRdb's version of the immuneACCESS table is confined to in-frame rearrangements and falls short of the full clone set. An unresolved V gene accounts for under half of the shortfall where checked; the remainder is of unknown origin. That table gives V, J and clone size, and the DNA gave D and trimming. This sample is represented by fewer than 200,000 clones; roughly 13% of them were singletons. Less than 8.5% of the sample is in the top ten clones.

The CDR3 numbers 16 residues from cysteine through phenylalanine. Only the CDR3 region is kept as DNA, spanning 48 bases read in frame from base 1. CDR1 and CDR2, per the germline V gene, are SGDLS and YYNGEE. V gives up 0 bases and J gives up 5 bases, and the segment between their germline ends measures 15 bases. In total, over 600 healthy bone marrow donors made up the cohort. Cohort members were all nominally healthy when sampled, although unrecorded immune exposures were likely present. The donor was CMV seropositive and belonged to the group of 250 to 300 seropositive cohort members. Every donor gave a peripheral blood sample, and the peripheral blood mononuclear cells from that sample were used for TCR beta sequencing. The Qiagen DNeasy Blood Extraction Kit was used to extract genomic DNA from the blood cell samples. About this clone: This clone's antigen is unknown. Base qualities are not at hand, and no much larger clone is one base apart.

The rearranged chain carries TRBV9 and TRBJ2-1; tentative D gene TRBD2, with 5 bases matching. This receptor was identified in a man aged 45-65 years in good health and CMV-seropositive. Sequencing was carried out using PBMCs. The DNA sequence is TGTGCCAGCAGCGTAGCGGGTAGAGGGTACGACAATGAGCAGTTCTTC. Its product reads: CASSVAGRGYDNEQFF.